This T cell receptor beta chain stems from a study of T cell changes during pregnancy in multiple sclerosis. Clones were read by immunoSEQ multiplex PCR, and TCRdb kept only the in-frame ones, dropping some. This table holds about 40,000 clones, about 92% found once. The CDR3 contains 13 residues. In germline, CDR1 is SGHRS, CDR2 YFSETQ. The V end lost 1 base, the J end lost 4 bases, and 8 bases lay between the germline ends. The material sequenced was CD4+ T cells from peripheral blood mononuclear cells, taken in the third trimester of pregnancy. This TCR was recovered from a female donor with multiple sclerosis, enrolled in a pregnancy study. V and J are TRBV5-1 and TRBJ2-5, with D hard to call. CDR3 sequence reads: CASSLNNLETQYF. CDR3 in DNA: TGCGCCAGCAGCTTGAATAATCTAGAGACCCAGTACTTC.